This TCR beta chain was sequenced during a study of patients and donors after allogeneic stem cell transplantation. TCRdb re-called the RT-PCR reads with MiXCR, one entry per CDR3 protein. Of about a million distinct CDR3 sequences in the sample, roughly 18% are singletons; the top ten hold approximately 5.9%. Germline V gives CDR1 SGDLS, CDR2 YYNGEE. The CDR3 spans 16 residues. The V gene lost 2 bases and the J gene lost 5 bases, with 19 bases spanning the gap. This clonotype was obtained from a human donor who was either an allogeneic HSCT recipient or a stem cell or donor lymphocyte infusion donor (not recorded which). It is not recorded whose cells these are; they may come from a transplant donor. This chain links TRBV9 with TRBJ2-5, with D perhaps being TRBD1 or TRBD2 (7 bases each). The sequencing sample was made of blood, either unsorted or a sorted T cell fraction (not recorded which). The CDR3 sequence is CASSVRPQGGWETQYF. Written as DNA, the CDR3 is TGTGCCAGCAGCGTTAGACCCCAGGGGGGGTGGGAGACCCAGTACTTC. The full variable domain, in which reference TRBV9 and TRBJ2-5 provide the parts outside the CDR3, is DSGVTQTPKHLITATGQRVTLRCSPRSGDLSVYWYQQSLDQGLQFLIQYYNGEERAKGNILERFSAQQFPDLHSELNLSSLELGDSALYFCASSVRPQGGWETQYFGPGTRLLVL.